The 16 T cell receptor beta chains below were found in one sample sequenced in a study of blood T cell repertoires in COVID-19 (dated by TCRdb to about 2020). Library preparation used the immunoSEQ multiplex PCR assay. Here the immuneACCESS table is served through TCRdb, limited to in-frame sequences with V and J called. Missing clones are a known gap in these copies; in checked studies unresolved V genes cover under half, and the rest lacks a known reason. The sample profile shows roughly 150,000 clones; just over 85% of them were found once. Approximately 4.5% of the sample is taken by the ten largest. Specimen: PBMCs or T cells enriched from blood (not recorded which). The source is a man aged 45-65 years who had recovered from COVID-19.

The J gene is TRBJ2-5, the V gene TRBV7-8, with a tentative D call TRBD2 (6 bases). Germline values: CDR1 SGHVS, CDR2 FQNEAQ. This CDR3 contains 15 residues. V was cut by 0 bases and J by 5 bases, with 13 bases left in between. CDR3 loop: CASSLALLAAETQYF. The DNA for the CDR3 is TGTGCCAGCAGCTTAGCGCTTTTAGCGGCCGAGACCCAGTACTTC.

This clone was counted a few times. The chain joins TRBV5-1 to TRBJ2-3; 14 bases map to TRBD2. Germline lookup yields CDR1 SGHRS and CDR2 YFSETQ. The CDR3 is made up of 16 amino acids. The V and J ends lost 3 bases and 6 bases, in that order; junction bases with no gene match: 6. The CDR3 nucleotides are TGCGCCAGCAGCTCCTGGGGGACTAGCGGGGGTGATACGCAGTATTTT. Protein: CASSSWGTSGGDTQYF.

This clone occurred once. The chain employs TRBV6-2 or TRBV6-3 and TRBJ2-5; no reliable D call. CDR3 length: 12 amino acids. Germline-derived CDR1 and CDR2 are MNHEY and SVGEGT. V was shortened by 2 bases and J by 3 bases, with 4 bases between the two germline ends. This CDR3 is CASSYPEETQYF. CDR3 sequence (DNA): TGTGCCAGCAGTTACCCTGAAGAGACCCAGTACTTC.

The chain combines TRBV7-9 with TRBJ2-7; 11 bases match TRBD2. V was clipped by 1 base and J by 2 bases; unmatched bases: 1. The CDR3 spans 15 residues. CDR1 is SEHNR and CDR2 is FQNEAQ in the germline V gene (reference sequence). CDR3 nucleotide sequence: TGTGCCAGCAGCTTAGGACTAGCGGGACCCTACGAGCAGTACTTC. Residues: CASSLGLAGPYEQYF.

This clone was picked up a small number of times. This chain uses TRBV7-2 with TRBJ2-7; 9 nucleotides match TRBD1. CDR3 length equals 15 residues. From germline, CDR1 is SGHTA and CDR2 FQGNSA. V was clipped by 1 base and J by 5 bases; unmatched bases: 6. Here the CDR3 DNA reads TGTGCCAGCAGCTTAGTGGGGGACAGGGCTGACGAGCAGTACGTC. Encoded protein: CASSLVGDRADEQYV.

This rearrangement joins TRBV7-2 to TRBJ2-4; a possible D gene is TRBD1 (6 bases). The V end was cut by 5 bases, the J end by 0 bases, with 8 bases between. Germline V CDR1 and CDR2: SGHTA, FQGNSA. This CDR3 has 14 amino acids. The CDR3: CASSLQGAKNIQYF. The CDR3 DNA reads TGTGCCAGCAGCCTACAGGGAGCCAAAAACATTCAGTACTTC.

The V call is TRBV4-2, the J call TRBJ1-2; possibly TRBD1 for D (6 bases). The ends were cut back, 5 bases at V and 3 bases at J, with 22 bases in the middle. The germline gives CDR1 LGHNA, CDR2 YNFKEQ. The CDR3 sequence is 17 residues long. The CDR3 DNA sequence: TGTGCCAGCAGCTCTAGGAGCGGGGGGGCGCGGTACTATGGCTACACCTTC. This encodes CASSSRSGGARYYGYTF.

The chain uses TRBV6-2 or TRBV6-3 and TRBJ2-5; 10 nucleotides agree with TRBD2. The germline V gene has CDR1 MNHEY and CDR2 SVGEGT. The J segment lost 5 bases and the V segment lost 6 bases, leaving 9 bases of the junction unmatched. CDR3 length: 15 residues. The CDR3: CASSYGTSDGETQYF. The CDR3 DNA sequence: TGTGCCAGCAGCTATGGGACTAGCGATGGGGAGACCCAGTACTTC.

The CDR3 region has the DNA TGTGCCAGCAAGGGAGAAGCTAATTCACCCCTCCACTTT. Translation: CASKGEANSPLHF. The chain carries TRBV28 and TRBJ1-6; D not resolved. Germline V gene data show CDR1 as MDHEN and CDR2 as SYDVKM. This CDR3 has 13 amino acids. Trimming cost V 7 bases and J 6 bases, with 10 bases left between them.

V usage is TRBV6-6 and J usage is TRBJ2-2; possible D gene TRBD2, 5 bases. This CDR3 is 15 amino acids long. In germline, CDR1 is MNHNY, CDR2 SVGAGI (reference sequence). V was clipped by 2 bases and J by 4 bases, with 11 bases between them. CDR3 coding DNA: TGTGCCAGCAGTTACCTCGAGGGAGTCACCGGGGAGCTGTTTTTT. Amino acid sequence: CASSYLEGVTGELFF.

The V gene is TRBV9, the J gene TRBJ1-3, with D unclear. V lost 0 bases, J lost 8 bases, and 12 bases lay in between. Germline CDR1 is SGDLS and CDR2 is YYNGEE. This CDR3 spans 14 amino acids. This chain's CDR3 is CASSVERAPHTIYF. CDR3 coding DNA: TGTGCCAGCAGCGTAGAGAGGGCCCCACACACCATATATTTT.

V usage is TRBV30 and J usage is TRBJ1-2; no clear D gene. The CDR3 contains 12 residues. Germline CDR1 is GTSNPN and CDR2 is SVGIG (reference sequence). CDR3 in DNA: TGTGCGGTGGGGTGGAGGGCCTATGGCTACACCTTC. The encoded protein is CAVGWRAYGYTF.

The genes are TRBV4-1 and TRBJ2-2; 9 nucleotides line up with TRBD2. Trimming cost V 5 bases and J 4 bases; bases outside gene matches: 11. CDR1 and CDR2 (germline): MGHRA, YSYEKL. CDR3 length: 17 amino acids. The CDR3 spells CASSVERGALPTGELFF. The CDR3 nucleotides are TGCGCCAGCAGCGTAGAGCGGGGGGCCCTCCCCACCGGGGAGCTGTTTTTT.

Only one count was recorded for this clone. V gene TRBV28 combines with J gene TRBJ1-2, with D perhaps TRBD1 (5 bases). This CDR3 has 13 residues. Germline CDR1 and CDR2: MDHEN and SYDVKM. The V and J ends lost 6 bases and 7 bases respectively, with 15 bases between them. CDR3: CASSLTGPFGYTF. CDR3 in DNA: TGTGCCAGCAGCCTCACAGGACCCTTTGGCTACACCTTC.

The chain uses TRBV28 and TRBJ1-2, with a weak D call TRBD1 (6 bases). Germline V CDR1 and CDR2: MDHEN, SYDVKM. This CDR3 has 14 residues. Deletions cut 3 bases from V and 4 bases from J, with 12 bases between. CDR3 in amino acids: CASSLVTGAYGYTF. DNA for the CDR3: TGTGCCAGCAGTTTGGTGACAGGTGCCTATGGCTACACCTTC.

The rearrangement uses TRBV18 and TRBJ1-4, with D possibly matching TRBD1 (5 bases). Trimming pared 4 bases from V and 8 bases from J, leaving 17 bases between. There are 15 residues in the CDR3. The germline V gene has CDR1 KGHSH and CDR2 LQKENI. Written as DNA, the CDR3 is TGTGCCAGCTCACAATTTCAGGGTCCTGGAGAAAAACTGTTTTTT. It codes for CASSQFQGPGEKLFF.